This T cell receptor (beta chain) originates from a study of shared clonotypes between healthy human individuals. Across the whole study: Used for every donor were three CD4 naive, three CD4 memory, two CD8 naive and one CD8 memory plate.

Clones were read by immunoSEQ multiplex PCR, and TCRdb kept only the in-frame ones, dropping some. Of over 1.4 million clones listed, roughly 95% are singletons. The CDR3 extends over 17 amino acids. CDR1 SGHDN and CDR2 FVKESK come from the germline V gene. V gave up 0 bases and J gave up 1 base, with 15 bases separating them. The sequence was collected from a young man in good health. The sample comprised naive CD4+ T cells sorted from blood. Subset here: CD45RA+ positively selected. This chain uses TRBV14 with TRBJ1-2; a possible D gene is TRBD1 (5 bases). The CDR3 loop reads CASSQDYWGTVNYGYTF. The CDR3 DNA follows: TGTGCCAGCAGCCAAGATTACTGGGGGACCGTTAACTATGGCTACACCTTC.